A selection of T cell receptor beta chains follows, all from one sample in a study of brain T cells in children with intractable seizures. Using immunoSEQ multiplex PCR, the repertoire was profiled, and TCRdb retains in-frame clones only, with some absent. The table lists under 150,000 clones, under 95% of them singletons. This specimen was peripheral blood, taken at surgery. The receptors were sampled from a boy in the first two years of life with hemimegalencephaly and intractable seizures. Each CDR3 is given with its conserved first and last residue. The size of a clone is reported for some rows only, either as once, few or many, or as a class for expanded clones.

V gene: TRBV19
clone size: .
CDR3 protein: CASSIITGDYGYTF

V gene: TRBV19
clone size: .
CDR3 protein: CAGSGTSGSEQFF

V gene: TRBV7-9
clone size: once
CDR3 protein: CASSLGQTLLDEQYF

V gene: TRBV28
clone size: .
CDR3 protein: CASSDRGPNSPLHF

V gene: TRBV19
clone size: .
CDR3 protein: CASSAGRSYEQYF

V gene: TRBV28
clone size: .
CDR3 protein: CASSRSPTQYF

V gene: TRBV2
clone size: .
CDR3 protein: CASRRREMDEQFF

V gene: TRBV23-1
clone size: .
CDR3 protein: CASRVGGLSSYEQYF

V gene: TRBV7-9
clone size: .
CDR3 protein: CASSSSPGLTDTQYF

V gene: TRBV7-2
clone size: once
CDR3 protein: CASSAGGSYEQYF

V gene: TRBV4-1
clone size: .
CDR3 protein: CASSHNEKLFF

V gene: TRBV5-1
clone size: .
CDR3 protein: CASSLDVTGELFF

V gene: TRBV29-1
clone size: .
CDR3 protein: CSVGDNNYGYTF

V gene: TRBV3-1/TRBV3-2
clone size: .
CDR3 protein: CASSRKGAGGSDTQYF

V gene: TRBV14
clone size: .
CDR3 protein: CASSQHARPLAGDEQYF

V gene: TRBV6-5
clone size: .
CDR3 protein: CASSWDRRGYNSPLHF

V gene: TRBV5-1
clone size: .
CDR3 protein: CASSDLMGAENEQYF

V gene: TRBV7-9
clone size: .
CDR3 protein: CASSPGQGAGGYTF

V gene: TRBV20-1
clone size: .
CDR3 protein: CSASLAPLDTQYF

V gene: TRBV11-2
clone size: .
CDR3 protein: CASSLPAYYEQYF

V gene: TRBV5-8
clone size: .
CDR3 protein: CASSLDYRGGEKLFF

V gene: TRBV2
clone size: .
CDR3 protein: CASSEFGPIVTF

V gene: TRBV3-1/TRBV3-2
clone size: .
CDR3 protein: CASSPTRHEQFF

V gene: TRBV5-1
clone size: .
CDR3 protein: CASSARAARSYNEQFF

V gene: TRBV27
clone size: .
CDR3 protein: CASSVRDGRNSPLHF

V gene: TRBV11-3
clone size: once
CDR3 protein: CASSSFAGKTGELFF

V gene: TRBV27
clone size: .
CDR3 protein: CASRVTPRDTEAFF

V gene: TRBV27
clone size: .
CDR3 protein: CASSPVLAGAHIQYF

V gene: TRBV5-4
clone size: .
CDR3 protein: CASSFPRRYGYTF

V gene: TRBV5-1
clone size: .
CDR3 protein: CASSLGLRGGTEAFF

V gene: TRBV28
clone size: .
CDR3 protein: CASSRQGAQETQYF

V gene: TRBV6-5
clone size: .
CDR3 protein: CASSYEIAGGPAEQFF

V gene: TRBV29-1
clone size: .
CDR3 protein: CSVSAGGPFSDTQYF

V gene: TRBV19
clone size: .
CDR3 protein: CASSPTGGRLKPQHF

V gene: TRBV4-3
clone size: once
CDR3 protein: CASSQDGGGRVYNEQFF

V gene: TRBV28
clone size: .
CDR3 protein: CASSLMPGPSGNTIYF

V gene: TRBV19
clone size: .
CDR3 protein: CASTLGVWDTEAFF

V gene: TRBV21-1
clone size: .
CDR3 protein: CASSKRSQGRNF

V gene: TRBV28
clone size: .
CDR3 protein: CASSSSGSRGNNEQFF

V gene: TRBV11-1
clone size: .
CDR3 protein: CASSLAGAGEQYF

V gene: TRBV9
clone size: once
CDR3 protein: CASSVGGQSQETQYF

V gene: TRBV27
clone size: .
CDR3 protein: CASTRTGGYGNTIYF

V gene: TRBV9
clone size: .
CDR3 protein: CASSVESQGSEAFF

V gene: TRBV5-1
clone size: .
CDR3 protein: CASSRTPGQGASEKLFF

V gene: TRBV6-6
clone size: .
CDR3 protein: CASRYKREGWNEQFF

V gene: TRBV5-1
clone size: .
CDR3 protein: CASSLGRTETQYF

V gene: TRBV9
clone size: .
CDR3 protein: CASSVGGRGTSYEQYF

V gene: TRBV1
clone size: .
CDR3 protein: CTSSPLAGTGRWDTEAFF